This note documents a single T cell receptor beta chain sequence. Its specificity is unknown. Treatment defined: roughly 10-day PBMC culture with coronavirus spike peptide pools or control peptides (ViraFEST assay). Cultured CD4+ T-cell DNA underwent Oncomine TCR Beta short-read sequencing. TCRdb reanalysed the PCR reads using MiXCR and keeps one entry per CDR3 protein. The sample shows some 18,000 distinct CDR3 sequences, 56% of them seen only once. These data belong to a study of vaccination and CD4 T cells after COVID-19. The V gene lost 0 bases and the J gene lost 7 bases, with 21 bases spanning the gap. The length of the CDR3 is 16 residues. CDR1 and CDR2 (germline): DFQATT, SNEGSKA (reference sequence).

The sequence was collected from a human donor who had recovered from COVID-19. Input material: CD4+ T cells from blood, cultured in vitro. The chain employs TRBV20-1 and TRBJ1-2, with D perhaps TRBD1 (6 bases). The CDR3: CSARDYGRGLSTGYTF. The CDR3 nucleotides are TGCAGTGCTAGAGATTACGGCAGGGGCTTGAGTACTGGCTACACCTTC.